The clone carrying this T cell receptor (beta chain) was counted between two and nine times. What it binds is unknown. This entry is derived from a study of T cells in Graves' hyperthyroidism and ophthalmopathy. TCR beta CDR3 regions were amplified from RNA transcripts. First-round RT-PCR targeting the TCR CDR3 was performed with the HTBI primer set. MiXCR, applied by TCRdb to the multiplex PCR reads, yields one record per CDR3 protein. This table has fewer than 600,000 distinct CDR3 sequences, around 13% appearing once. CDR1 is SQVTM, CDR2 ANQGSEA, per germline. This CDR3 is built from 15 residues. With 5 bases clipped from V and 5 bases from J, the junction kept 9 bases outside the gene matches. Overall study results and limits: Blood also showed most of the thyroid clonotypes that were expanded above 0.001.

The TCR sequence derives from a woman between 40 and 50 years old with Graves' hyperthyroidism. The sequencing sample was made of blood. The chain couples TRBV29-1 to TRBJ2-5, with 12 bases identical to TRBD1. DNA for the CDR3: TGCAGCGTTCGACCCGGGACAGGGGGCTGGGAGACCCAGTACTTC. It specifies CSVRPGTGGWETQYF.